This T cell receptor beta chain was sequenced in a study of cytomegalovirus exposure and HLA in healthy donors. Study background: Counted in an early data release were about 85 million unique TCRs from HLA-typed donors. Findings and limits, study-wide: There were around 160 TCR beta chains listed as cytomegalovirus-associated.

The PCR employed 60 Vbeta primers together with 13 Jbeta primers. TCRdb's table, derived via immunoSEQ multiplex PCR, lists solely in-frame clones and lacks some. Of about 160,000 clones in the sample, roughly four fifths are singletons; the top ten hold about 4.5%. Worth noting for this clone: Its antigen is currently unknown.

Deletions cut 4 bases from V and 4 bases from J, with 13 bases between. The CDR3 is 14 amino acids. Germline CDR1 MNHNS, CDR2 SASEGT. This chain connects TRBV6-1 to TRBJ1-2; D perhaps matches TRBD1 (5 bases). Input material: PBMCs. The source is a man aged 35-49 years in good health and CMV-seronegative. CDR3 residues: CASSVSGLGYGYTF. The CDR3 DNA reads TGTGCCAGCAGTGTTTCAGGGCTGGGCTATGGCTACACCTTC.